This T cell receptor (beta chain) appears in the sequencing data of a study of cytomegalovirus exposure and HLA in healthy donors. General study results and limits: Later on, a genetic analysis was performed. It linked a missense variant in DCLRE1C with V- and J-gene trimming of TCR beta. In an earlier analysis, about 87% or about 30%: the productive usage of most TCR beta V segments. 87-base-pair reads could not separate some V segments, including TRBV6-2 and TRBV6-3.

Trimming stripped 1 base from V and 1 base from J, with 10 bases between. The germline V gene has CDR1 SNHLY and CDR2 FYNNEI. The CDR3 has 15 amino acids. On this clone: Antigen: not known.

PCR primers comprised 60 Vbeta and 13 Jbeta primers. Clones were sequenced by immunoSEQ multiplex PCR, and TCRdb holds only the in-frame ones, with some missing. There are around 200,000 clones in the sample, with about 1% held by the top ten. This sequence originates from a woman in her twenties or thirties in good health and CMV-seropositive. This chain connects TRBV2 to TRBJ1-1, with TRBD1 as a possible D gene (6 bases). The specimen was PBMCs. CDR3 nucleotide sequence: TGTGCCAGCAGTGAAGGAGGGACAAGGAACACTGAAGCTTTCTTT. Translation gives CASSEGGTRNTEAFF.